The clone carrying this TCR beta chain was detected a few times. The antigen remains unidentified. V gave up 4 bases and J gave up 8 bases, with 8 bases separating them. Germline values: CDR1 DFQATT, CDR2 SNEGSKA (reference sequence). The CDR3 loop spans 10 amino acids. The repertoire was sequenced with immunoSEQ multiplex PCR; TCRdb's copy has only in-frame clones and lacks some. Of 30,000 or so clones listed, around 66% are singletons. The sample originates from a study of monozygotic twins with cystic fibrosis. Overall study results and limits: Median Simpson clonality of approximately 0.0091 suggested naive T cells predominated.

V usage is TRBV20-1 and J usage is TRBJ1-1; the D is unclear. The sample consisted of blood. The sequence came from a girl between 5 and 17 years old with cystic fibrosis. The CDR3 region has the DNA TGCAGTGCTATGAAGACGGAAGCTTTCTTT. Translated, it gives CSAMKTEAFF.